The 2 T cell receptor beta chains below come from one sample, sequenced in a study of monozygotic twins with cystic fibrosis. TCRdb keeps only in-frame clones here, not all; method: immunoSEQ multiplex PCR. The profile shows 11,000 or so clones, roughly 96% of them singletons. Sequencing was performed on blood. These receptors all come from a boy aged 5-17 years with cystic fibrosis.

This sequence joins TRBV6-1 and TRBJ2-5, with D possibly being TRBD1 (6 bases). The V end lost 8 bases, the J end lost 5 bases, and 15 bases lay between the germline ends. The CDR3 totals 13 residues. The germline gives CDR1 MNHNS, CDR2 SASEGT. CDR3 bases: TGTGCCAGCGGGGGCGCCCGGGACGAGACCCAGTACTTC. Encoded protein: CASGGARDETQYF.

The rearrangement uses TRBV2 and TRBJ1-4; TRBD1 matches 11 bases. CDR3 length: 15 amino acids. CDR1 is SNHLY, CDR2 FYNNEI, per germline. V lost 7 bases and J lost 12; bases outside the gene matches: 13. In nucleotides, the CDR3 is TGTGCCAGCATCCGGTCCGGGACAGGGGGGGTGGAACTGTTTTTT. Translation: CASIRSGTGGVELFF.